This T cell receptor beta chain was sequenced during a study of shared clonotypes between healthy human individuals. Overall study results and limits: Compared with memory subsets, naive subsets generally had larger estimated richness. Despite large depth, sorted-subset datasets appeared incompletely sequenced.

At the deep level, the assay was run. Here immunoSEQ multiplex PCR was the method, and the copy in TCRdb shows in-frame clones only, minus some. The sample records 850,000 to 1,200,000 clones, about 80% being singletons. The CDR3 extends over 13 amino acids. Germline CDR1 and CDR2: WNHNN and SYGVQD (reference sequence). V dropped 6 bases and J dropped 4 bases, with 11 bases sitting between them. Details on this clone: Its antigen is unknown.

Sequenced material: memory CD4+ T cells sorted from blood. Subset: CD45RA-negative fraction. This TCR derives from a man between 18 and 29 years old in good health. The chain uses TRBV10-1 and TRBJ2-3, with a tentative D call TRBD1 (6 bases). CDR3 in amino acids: CASSLNRADTQYF. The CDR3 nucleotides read TGCGCCAGCAGCCTAAACAGGGCAGATACGCAGTATTTT.